This TCR beta chain was identified in a study of blood T cell repertoires in COVID-19. About the research overall: From T cells, B-cell-depleted T cells, or PBMCs came the material, which was cDNA or gDNA.

Sequencing used immunoSEQ multiplex PCR; TCRdb keeps in-frame clones, though not all of them. The sample consists of 95,000 to 100,000 clones, approximately 89% of them appearing once. This CDR3 has 12 amino acids. Looked up from germline, CDR1 is SQVTM and CDR2 is ANQGSEA. Trimming took 3 bases from V and 4 from J, leaving 9 bases between them. This TCR derives from a woman in her 30s with acute or convalescent COVID-19. The chain has TRBV29-1 and TRBJ1-2; possible D gene TRBD1, 6 bases. Sequenced: peripheral blood. CDR3 nucleotide sequence: TGCAGCGTTGAGGGGGGGGCCTATGGCTACACCTTC. Its protein product is CSVEGGAYGYTF.